This TCR beta chain was identified during a study of beta chain features in type 1 diabetes. Sequencing targeted expressed TCRB transcripts, as all isolated RNA had been reverse transcribed. Libraries were prepared by immunoSEQ multiplex PCR; TCRdb keeps only in-frame clonotypes and omits some of them. The sample yields 150,000 or so clones, roughly 48% seen once. V gave up 3 bases and J gave up 6 bases, with 12 bases separating them. Germline CDR1 and CDR2: MDHEN and SYDVKM. The CDR3 consists of 13 residues. The TCR was taken from a man aged 18-30 years in good health. The sequenced sample was Tregs from blood. The gene calls are TRBV28 and TRBJ2-7; perhaps TRBD2 as D (5 bases). CDR3 in amino acids: CASSFPAVTEQYF. The CDR3 bases are TGTGCCAGCAGTTTCCCAGCGGTTACCGAGCAGTACTTC.